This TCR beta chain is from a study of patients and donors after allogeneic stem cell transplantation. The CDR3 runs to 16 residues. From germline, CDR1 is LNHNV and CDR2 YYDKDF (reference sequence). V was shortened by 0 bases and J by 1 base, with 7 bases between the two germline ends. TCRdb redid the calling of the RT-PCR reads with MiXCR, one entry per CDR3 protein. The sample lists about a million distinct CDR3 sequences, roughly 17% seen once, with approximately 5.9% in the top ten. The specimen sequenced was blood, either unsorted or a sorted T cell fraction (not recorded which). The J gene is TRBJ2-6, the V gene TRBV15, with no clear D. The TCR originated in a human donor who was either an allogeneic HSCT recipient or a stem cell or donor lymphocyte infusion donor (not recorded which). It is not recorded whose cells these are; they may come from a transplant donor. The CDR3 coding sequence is TGTGCCACCAGCAGAGATCCAGCTTCTGGGGCCAACGTCCTGACTTTC. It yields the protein CATSRDPASGANVLTF.